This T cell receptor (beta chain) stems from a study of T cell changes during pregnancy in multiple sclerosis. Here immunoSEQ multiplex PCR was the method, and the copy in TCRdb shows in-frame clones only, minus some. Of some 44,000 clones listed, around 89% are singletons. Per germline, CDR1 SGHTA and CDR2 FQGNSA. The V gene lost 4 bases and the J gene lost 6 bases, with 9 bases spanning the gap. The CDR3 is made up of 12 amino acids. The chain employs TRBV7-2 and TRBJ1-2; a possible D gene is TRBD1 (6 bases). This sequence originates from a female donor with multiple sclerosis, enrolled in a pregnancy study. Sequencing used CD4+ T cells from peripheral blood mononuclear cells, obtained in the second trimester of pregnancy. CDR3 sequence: CASSSTGNGYTF. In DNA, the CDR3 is TGTGCCAGCAGCTCCACAGGGAATGGCTACACCTTC. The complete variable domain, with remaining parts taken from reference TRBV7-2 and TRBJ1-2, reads GAGVSQSPSNKVTEKGKDVELRCDPISGHTALYWYRQSLGQGLEFLIYFQGNSAPDKSGLPSDRFSAERTGGSVSTLTIQRTQQEDSAVYLCASSSTGNGYTFGSGTRLTVV.